Listed below are T cell receptor beta chains from one sample, sequenced in a study of cytomegalovirus exposure and HLA in healthy donors. Clones were read by immunoSEQ multiplex PCR, and TCRdb kept only the in-frame ones, dropping some. Here the sample spans 150,000 to 200,000 clones, around 90% being singletons. Source material: PBMCs. All receptors come from a woman aged 18-29 years in good health and CMV-seronegative. CDR3s include the opening cysteine and the closing phenylalanine or tryptophan.

v_call: TRBV2; j_call: TRBJ2-5; cdr3_aa: CASSFGRGLETQYF
v_call: TRBV28; j_call: TRBJ2-7; cdr3_aa: CASRLAGTGVEQYF
v_call: TRBV28; j_call: TRBJ2-7; cdr3_aa: CASRPRVVYEQYF
v_call: TRBV14; j_call: TRBJ1-2; cdr3_aa: CASSQTGPHYGYTF
v_call: TRBV5-4; j_call: TRBJ2-1; cdr3_aa: CASSLDKGLAGVYNEQFF
v_call: TRBV15; j_call: TRBJ2-7; cdr3_aa: CATSAGLAGAYEQYF
v_call: TRBV7-9; j_call: TRBJ2-1; cdr3_aa: CASSVLRGYNEQFF
v_call: TRBV15; j_call: TRBJ2-7; cdr3_aa: CATSRVRTSGRYEQYF
v_call: TRBV5-1; j_call: TRBJ2-7; cdr3_aa: CASSPGGTSPYEQYF
v_call: TRBV6-6; j_call: TRBJ1-4; cdr3_aa: CASSYWDRDNEKLFF
v_call: TRBV6-5; j_call: TRBJ2-3; cdr3_aa: CASSYQAVSTDTQYF
v_call: TRBV13; j_call: TRBJ2-3; cdr3_aa: CASSLGHRLAGERDTQYF
v_call: TRBV19; j_call: TRBJ2-1; cdr3_aa: CASTQGTASYNEQFF
v_call: TRBV30; j_call: TRBJ2-1; cdr3_aa: CAWDPFTGYNEQFF
v_call: TRBV7-7; j_call: TRBJ2-5; cdr3_aa: CASSLLTSGSETQYF